These T cell receptor beta chains were read from a single sample in a study of control samples from healthy donors and cancer patients. The repertoire was sequenced with immunoSEQ multiplex PCR; TCRdb's copy has only in-frame clones and lacks some. The sample carries over 100,000 clones, approximately 90% recorded once. Sequenced: blood. Source of these receptors: a human donor in good health. The donor label of this sample is uncertain. CDR3s include the opening cysteine and the closing phenylalanine or tryptophan. Each record gives: CDR3 length, D gene, clone size, V gene, J gene, CDR3 protein, CDR3 DNA. D genes are given only for firm matches. Size is omitted from some rows. Given values are once, few, many or a class for expanded clones.

16	TRBD1	-	TRBV10-3	TRBJ2-6	CAISEGQAPGANVLTF	TGTGCCATCAGTGAGGGACAGGCCCCCGGGGCCAACGTCCTGACTTTC
14	TRBD2	-	TRBV30	TRBJ2-7	CAWSEGRGTYEQYF	TGTGCCTGGAGTGAGGGGCGGGGGACGTACGAGCAGTACTTC
16	TRBD2	once	TRBV3-1/TRBV3-2	TRBJ2-4	CASSQFAGDSQNIQYF	TGTGCCAGCAGCCAGTTTGCGGGGGACTCCCAAAACATTCAGTACTTC
15	TRBD1	-	TRBV18	TRBJ1-5	CASSWDRGTNQPQHF	TGTGCCAGCTCATGGGACAGGGGAACGAATCAGCCCCAGCATTTT
14	-	once	TRBV19	TRBJ1-4	CASNAGTNGEKLFF	TGTGCCAGTAATGCCGGGACAAACGGTGAAAAACTGTTTTTT
12	TRBD2	-	TRBV12-3/TRBV12-4	TRBJ2-3	CASSSGGDTQYF	TGTGCCAGCAGTAGCGGGGGTGATACGCAGTATTTT
14	TRBD1	once	TRBV6-6	TRBJ1-1	CASSWDRVVTEAFF	TGTGCCAGCAGTTGGGACAGGGTCGTCACTGAAGCTTTCTTT
15	TRBD1	-	TRBV6-5	TRBJ1-6	CASRPTGDYNSPLHF	TGTGCCAGCAGACCGACAGGGGACTATAATTCACCCCTCCACTTT
15	-	-	TRBV10-3	TRBJ2-2	CAISKTGDNTGELFF	TGTGCCATCAGCAAGACAGGAGATAACACCGGGGAGCTGTTTTTT
14	-	-	TRBV19	TRBJ1-5	CASRHAEGRRPQHF	TGTGCCAGTAGGCACGCGGAAGGCCGTCGGCCCCAGCATTTT
14	TRBD1	-	TRBV11-2	TRBJ2-7	CASSKGDSRYEQYF	TGTGCCAGCAGCAAAGGGGACAGTCGATACGAGCAGTACTTC
15	-	-	TRBV6-2/TRBV6-3	TRBJ2-4	CASSTSGWGANIQYF	TGTGCCAGCAGTACCTCAGGGTGGGGGGCAAACATTCAGTACTTC
14	-	-	TRBV18	TRBJ1-1	CASSPPRGDTEAFF	TGTGCCAGCTCACCACCGAGGGGAGACACTGAAGCTTTCTTT
12	-	-	TRBV6-1	TRBJ2-2	CASSDVSGELFF	TGTGCCAGCAGTGATGTGTCCGGGGAGCTGTTTTTT
17	-	-	TRBV5-1	TRBJ2-5	CASSLVVRGGLMETQYF	TGCGCCAGCAGCTTGGTAGTGAGGGGAGGATTAATGGAGACCCAGTACTTC
15	-	once	TRBV19	TRBJ1-2	CASSIGQSLNYGYTF	TGTGCCAGTAGTATCGGGCAGTCCCTTAACTATGGCTACACCTTC
17	TRBD1	-	TRBV27	TRBJ2-3	CASSGQGRAGPTDTQYF	TGTGCCAGCAGTGGACAGGGTCGAGCGGGTCCTACAGATACGCAGTATTTT
15	-	-	TRBV9	TRBJ2-1	CASSVVGGTYNEQFF	TGTGCCAGCAGCGTAGTAGGGGGGACCTACAATGAGCAGTTCTTC
13	-	-	TRBV28	TRBJ2-7	CASTRAGIYEQYF	TGTGCCAGCACCCGGGCAGGAATCTATGAGCAGTACTTC
14	-	-	TRBV11-2	TRBJ1-4	CASSPGAWNEELFF	TGTGCCAGCAGCCCAGGCGCGTGGAATGAGGAACTGTTTTTT
16	TRBD1	-	TRBV7-2	TRBJ1-1	CASSTGQGGMNTEAFF	TGTGCCAGCAGCACGGGACAGGGAGGGATGAACACTGAAGCTTTCTTT
12	-	-	TRBV7-9	TRBJ1-1	CASSHFSAEAFF	TGTGCCAGCAGCCACTTCTCCGCTGAAGCTTTCTTT
14	-	-	TRBV6-5	TRBJ1-1	CASSYSADNTEAFF	TGTGCCAGCAGTTACTCGGCAGACAACACTGAAGCTTTCTTT
15	-	-	TRBV6-5	TRBJ2-2	CAIQGRITDTGELFF	TGTGCCATACAGGGAAGAATTACAGACACCGGGGAGCTGTTTTTT
15	-	-	TRBV20-1	TRBJ2-1	CSASSLSDSDFEQFF	TGCAGTGCTAGTTCTCTTTCCGACAGTGATTTTGAGCAGTTCTTC
16	-	-	TRBV9	TRBJ2-2	CASSVGSQVNTGELFF	TGTGCCAGCAGCGTAGGTTCCCAGGTAAACACCGGGGAGCTGTTTTTT
15	TRBD2	-	TRBV3-1/TRBV3-2	TRBJ2-4	CASSRAAGGRVIQYF	TGTGCCAGCTCCCGGGCAGCGGGGGGACGGGTCATTCAGTACTTC
13	-	once	TRBV5-1	TRBJ2-2	CASSLEGSGELFF	TGCGCCAGCAGCTTGGAGGGGTCCGGGGAGCTGTTTTTT
14	TRBD1	-	TRBV30	TRBJ1-3	CAWTGTDSGNTIYF	TGTGCCTGGACCGGGACAGACTCTGGAAACACCATATATTTT